This T cell receptor beta chain was retrieved from a study of regulatory T cells in long-lasting Graves disease. The CDR3 has 17 amino acids. Germline V gives CDR1 SEHNR, CDR2 FQNEAQ (reference sequence). The J segment lost 3 bases and the V segment lost 5 bases, leaving 10 bases of the junction unmatched. Sample time point: persistent/refractory GD, antithyroid drugs over 5 years with positive TRAb. PBMC-derived RNA was used for the TCR library. For TCR beta, libraries came from iRepertoire HTBI primers and Arm-PCR of CDR3 regions. TCRdb processed the multiplex PCR reads anew with MiXCR; each CDR3 protein has one entry. The sample has 310,000 or so distinct CDR3 sequences; about 20% are singletons.

This chain joins TRBV7-9 and TRBJ1-1, with 12 positions matching TRBD1. This sample comprised peripheral blood mononuclear cells (PBMCs), obtained when the disease was refractory, from a patient treated with antithyroid drugs. This TCR came from a female donor with Graves disease. The CDR3 DNA follows: TGTGCCAGCAGCGTAAGTCGGGACAGGGGGCTCGACACTGAAGCTTTCTTT. Protein product: CASSVSRDRGLDTEAFF. Full variable domain (remainder filled in from reference TRBV7-9 and TRBJ1-1): DTGVSQNPRHKITKRGQNVTFRCDPISEHNRLYWYRQTLGQGPEFLTYFQNEAQLEKSRLLSDRFSAERPKGSFSTLEIQRTEQGDSAMYLCASSVSRDRGLDTEAFFGQGTRLTVV.